The rows below give T cell receptor beta chains drawn from one sample of a study of blood T cell repertoires in COVID-19. Method: immunoSEQ multiplex PCR; TCRdb's copy keeps in-frame clones and lacks some. Of tens of thousands of clones listed, 90% to 95% are singletons. Sample: peripheral blood. These receptors were taken from a human donor in a cohort sampled during active COVID-19. The CDR3 runs from the conserved cysteine through the conserved F or W. The D gene is left open where the match is weak. A clone size is listed for some rows: how often the clone was seen (once, few, many), or a class if it is expanded.

j_call	v_call	clone_size	d_call	cdr3_nt	cdr3_aa
TRBJ2-1	TRBV7-3	-	TRBD2	TGTGCCAGCAGCCTTGTAGCGGGGTTCTCCTACAATGAGCAGTTCTTC	CASSLVAGFSYNEQFF
TRBJ2-5	TRBV9	-	TRBD1	TGTGCCAGCAGCGCATTCGGGACAGGGGAAGAGACCCAGTACTTC	CASSAFGTGEETQYF
TRBJ2-7	TRBV23-1	-	TRBD2	TGCGCCAGCACCCCTAGGGCGGGGAGGGCCGAGCAGTACTTC	CASTPRAGRAEQYF
TRBJ1-1	TRBV10-3	-	-	TGTGCCACCAAGGCACAGACGAATTACATGAACACTGAAGCTTTCTTT	CATKAQTNYMNTEAFF
TRBJ1-1	TRBV28	-	-	TGTGCCAGCAGTTTATATTTAATGTCCGTGAACACTGAAGCTTTCTTT	CASSLYLMSVNTEAFF
TRBJ2-3	TRBV9	-	-	TGTGCCAGCAGCCCGTACTGGGAGGCGGCAGATACGCAGTATTTT	CASSPYWEAADTQYF
TRBJ1-1	TRBV25-1	-	-	TGTGCCAGCAGGCTTGGGGGGGGAGACACTGAAGCTTTCTTT	CASRLGGGDTEAFF
TRBJ2-5	TRBV6-5	-	TRBD2	TGTGCCAGCAGGGCTAGCGGGAGCGGTGAGACCCAGTACTTC	CASRASGSGETQYF
TRBJ2-1	TRBV14	-	-	TGTGCCAGCAGCCAAGAGTACTACAATGAGCAGTTCTTC	CASSQEYYNEQFF
TRBJ1-1	TRBV3-1/TRBV3-2	-	TRBD1	TGTGCCAGCAGCCCCCACAGGGGTGGGGTCACTGAAGCTTTCTTT	CASSPHRGGVTEAFF
TRBJ2-7	TRBV5-1	-	-	TGCGCCAGCAGCTTCCAGGGATCCTACGAGCAGTACTTC	CASSFQGSYEQYF
TRBJ2-2	TRBV5-1	-	TRBD1	TGCGCCAGCTGCGACAGGGGGGGGCACGGGGAGCTGTTTTTT	CASCDRGGHGELFF
TRBJ2-1	TRBV5-4	-	TRBD2	TGTGCCAGCAGCTATAGCGGGAGGGGGTACAATGAGCAGTTCTTC	CASSYSGRGYNEQFF
TRBJ1-6	TRBV2	-	-	TGTGCCAGCAGAGTCGAAGGGGTCAAGGGTTCACCCCTCCACTTT	CASRVEGVKGSPLHF
TRBJ2-7	TRBV6-6	-	TRBD2	TGTGCCAGCAGTCGACGTGGGACTAGCGGGGGTTACGAGCAGTACTTC	CASSRRGTSGGYEQYF
TRBJ2-3	TRBV12-3/TRBV12-4	-	-	TGTGCCAGCAGTTTCAGGACAGATACGCAGTATTTT	CASSFRTDTQYF
TRBJ2-5	TRBV18	-	TRBD2	TGTGCCAGCTCACCCCTACTAGCGGGGGGGCAAGAGACCCAGTACTTC	CASSPLLAGGQETQYF
TRBJ2-7	TRBV18	-	-	TGTGCCAGCTCACCCCTGGGGGGTCGGGAGCAGTACTTC	CASSPLGGREQYF
TRBJ2-7	TRBV7-2	-	TRBD2	TGTGCCAGCAGCTTAGACGCGGGGGGTTTGTCAGAGCAGTACTTC	CASSLDAGGLSEQYF
TRBJ2-3	TRBV24-1	-	-	TGTGCCACCAGTGTAGTAGGGGCGAGCACAGATACGCAGTATTTT	CATSVVGASTDTQYF
TRBJ2-3	TRBV6-2/TRBV6-3	-	-	TGTGCCAGCAGTTACGTGAGGGGGACCACAGATACGCAGTATTTT	CASSYVRGTTDTQYF
TRBJ2-7	TRBV28	-	TRBD2	TGTGCCAGCAGTTCCCCCCGGGGGGTCCTTTACGAGCAGTACTTC	CASSSPRGVLYEQYF
TRBJ2-7	TRBV6-5	once	-	TGTGCCAGCTCTGACAGGCTCCCTCCCTACGAGCAGTACTTC	CASSDRLPPYEQYF
TRBJ1-2	TRBV15	-	TRBD1	TGTGCCACCGCCACCGGGACAGGGGTCCCCTATGGCTACACCTTC	CATATGTGVPYGYTF
TRBJ2-1	TRBV3-1/TRBV3-2	-	-	TGTGCCAGCAGCCAAAGTCTAGCGGAGCAGTTCTTC	CASSQSLAEQFF
TRBJ1-2	TRBV19	few	-	TGTGCCAGTAGCCTTAGGGAGGGTGGCTACACCTTC	CASSLREGGYTF
TRBJ1-2	TRBV28	-	-	TGTGCCAGCAGAGTCCGGGGGTTGGATGGCTACACCTTC	CASRVRGLDGYTF
TRBJ2-1	TRBV5-1	-	-	TGCGCCAGCAGCTTGATGAATAGCATCGATGAGCAGTTCTTC	CASSLMNSIDEQFF
TRBJ2-5	TRBV18	-	TRBD1	TGTGCCAGCTCACCACTTTGGACAGGGGGGGAGACCCAGTACTTC	CASSPLWTGGETQYF
TRBJ1-1	TRBV7-3	few	-	TGTGCCAGCAGCTCCTACAGGAGCGTCAGCACTGAAGCTTTCTTT	CASSSYRSVSTEAFF
TRBJ1-5	TRBV7-9	few	TRBD1	TGTGCCATCGGACAGGGGGCTCGGCCCCAGCATTTT	CAIGQGARPQHF
TRBJ2-3	TRBV28	-	TRBD1	TGTGCCAGCGATAAGGGACAGGGGTCAGATACGCAGTATTTT	CASDKGQGSDTQYF
TRBJ1-1	TRBV7-9	-	-	TGTGCCAGCAGCTTTACGGGTGAAGCTTTCTTT	CASSFTGEAFF
TRBJ2-7	TRBV6-5	-	-	TGTGCCAGCAGTTATCGGGCAGGGCCCCTCTACGAGCAGTACTTC	CASSYRAGPLYEQYF
TRBJ2-7	TRBV5-1	-	-	TGCGCCAGCAGCTTGGCAGGGGTCCCCTCCTACGAGCAGTACTTC	CASSLAGVPSYEQYF
TRBJ2-1	TRBV19	-	TRBD2	TGTGCCAGTAGTAAACTAGCGGGAGGGGGAAGTGAGCAGTTCTTC	CASSKLAGGGSEQFF
TRBJ2-1	TRBV9	-	TRBD2	TGTGCCAGCAGCCCTATCTTCGGGACTAGACTAACCTACAATGAGCAGTTCTTC	CASSPIFGTRLTYNEQFF